The clone carrying this TCR beta chain has more than one count but fewer than ten. As yet, its antigen is unknown. V lost 4 bases, J lost 6 bases, and 6 bases stayed unmatched. This CDR3 comprises 15 residues. Germline assignment: CDR1 MGHRA and CDR2 YSYEKL. TCR beta libraries used roughly 1.8 micrograms of DNA from cryopreserved PBMCs. A 1 in 200,000 to 1 in 1 million T cell depth was the sequencing target. Here immunoSEQ multiplex PCR was the method, and the copy in TCRdb shows in-frame clones only, minus some. The sample consists of approximately 350,000 clones, roughly 71% of them appearing once. The data originate from a study of cytotoxic CD8 clonotypes in ibrutinib-treated CLL. Study-wide findings and caveats: Private clonotypes, not public ones, expanded at ibrutinib response.

This TCR was recovered from a human donor with chronic lymphocytic leukemia. This chain connects TRBV4-1 to TRBJ2-3; 11 positions agree with TRBD1. The sequencing used PBMCs, collected after 36 months of ibrutinib treatment. CDR3 sequence: CASSRGDRGVDTQYF. The DNA of the CDR3 is TGCGCCAGCAGCCGGGGGGACAGGGGGGTGGATACGCAGTATTTT.